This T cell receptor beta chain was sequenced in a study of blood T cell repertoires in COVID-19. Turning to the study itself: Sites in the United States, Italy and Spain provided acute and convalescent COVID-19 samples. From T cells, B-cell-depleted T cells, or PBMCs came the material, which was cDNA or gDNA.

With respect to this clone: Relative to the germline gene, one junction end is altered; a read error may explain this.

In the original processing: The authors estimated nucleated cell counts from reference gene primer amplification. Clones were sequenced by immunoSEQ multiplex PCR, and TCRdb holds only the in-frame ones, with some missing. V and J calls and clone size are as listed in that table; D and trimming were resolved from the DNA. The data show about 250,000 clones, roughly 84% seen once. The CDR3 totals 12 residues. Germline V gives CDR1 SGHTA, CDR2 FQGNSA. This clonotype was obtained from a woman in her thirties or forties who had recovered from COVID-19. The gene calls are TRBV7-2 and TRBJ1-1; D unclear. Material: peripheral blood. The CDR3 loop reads CASSLAWAGEVF. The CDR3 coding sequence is TGTGCCAGCAGCTTAGCCTGGGCGGGAGAGGTCTTT.